This TCR beta chain was profiled in a study of blood T cell repertoires in COVID-19. In the study overall: Acute and convalescent COVID-19 specimens originated in the United States, Italy and Spain. Sources were T cells, B-cell-depleted T cells, or PBMCs; the material itself was cDNA or gDNA.

This CDR3 is 15 amino acids long. Germline CDR1 is MDHEN and CDR2 is SYDVKM. J gave up 2 bases and V 7 bases, and 7 bases lay outside the gene matches. Enrolment of Seattle patients took place during active infection, and they were followed longitudinally. In this sample, this clone turned up once. How the authors handled the data: Amplified reference gene primers provided the basis for estimating nucleated cell counts. Sequencing used immunoSEQ multiplex PCR; TCRdb keeps in-frame clones, though not all of them. V and J calls and clone size are as listed in that table; D and trimming were resolved from the DNA. This repertoire shows roughly 69,000 clones, around 80% found once; its top ten account for 13% to 15%.

Source material: peripheral blood. The receptor comes from a man between 60 and 75 years old with COVID-19, enrolled during active disease. The gene calls are TRBV28 and TRBJ1-3; 8 nucleotides align to TRBD1. In DNA form, the CDR3 reads TGTGCCAGCACAGATACAGGGGGGACTGGAAACACCATATATTTT. Its protein product is CASTDTGGTGNTIYF.